This T cell receptor beta chain appears in the sequencing data of a study of CD8+CD57+ T cells in acquired aplastic anemia. At the level of the study: Sorted CD4+ and CD8+ cell DNA averaged about 3 ug. Healthy-donor CD4+ cells averaged roughly 10.8 million reads. The study, taken as a whole, reports: Approximately 30 was the count of CD8+ CDR3 sequences that patients shared with controls.

Template material for TCR beta VDJ and CDR3 profiling consisted of genomic DNA. In TCRdb, the reads were re-called with MiXCR into one record per CDR3 protein. Of 150,000 to 200,000 distinct CDR3 sequences in the sample, 63% were seen once. With 8 bases removed from V and 0 bases from J, the gap between germline ends came to 16 bases. Germline CDR1 SNHLY, CDR2 FYNNEI. This CDR3 region has 15 residues. About this clonotype: The antigen is unknown.

The chain is built from TRBV2 and TRBJ1-2; the D is unclear. The sample was sorted CD4+, CD8+, or CD8+CD57+ T cells (not recorded which) from PBMCs. The sequence was obtained from a human donor in good health. CDR3 nucleotides: TGTGCCAGCGTAGACTTTGTCGGGGCTAACTATGGCTACACCTTC. It specifies CASVDFVGANYGYTF.